This T cell receptor beta chain was identified during a study of T-cell reconstitution after alpha-beta-depleted transplantation in children (dated by TCRdb to between 2015 and 2016). Regarding the research as a whole: Using TCR repertoire profiling, the study quantitatively followed how T-cell immune reconstitution unfolded in children after TCRalphabeta/CD19-depleted allogeneic hematopoietic cell transplantation.

Libraries were built with PCR. Data came from an Illumina HiSeq 2500. Molecular barcoding was employed in the preparation of TCR libraries, with unique molecular identifiers being used to normalize TCRbeta repertoire quantification. TCRdb reanalyzed the raw reads on its own, using fastp at Q25 for trimming and MiXCR for clone calling, and kept in-frame beta chains. Every entry covers one CDR3 protein and lists the most common genes and DNA from its rows. Recorded for this sample are 450,000 to 600,000 distinct CDR3 sequences; about 31% of them occurred a single time. The ten largest make up around 2.5% of the sample. Trimming at the junction amounts to 3 bases on V and 6 bases on J, and the germline ends lie 15 bases apart. Inclusive of the bounding cysteine and phenylalanine, the CDR3 is 15 residues long. Only the CDR3 region is kept as DNA, spanning 45 bases read in frame from base 1. Sequences LNHDA (CDR1) and SQIVND (CDR2) are obtained from the germline V gene (reference sequence).

In regard to this clonotype: Which antigen it targets is not known. No quality values exist for individual bases; no much larger clone is one base distant.

Recombination connected TRBV19 to TRBJ2-4, and perhaps TRBD1 as D gene, on 6 matching bases. The sample was PBMCs from the stem cell graft donor, taken from the stem cell graft. The TCR was taken from a human donor who donated a stem cell graft to a child with aplastic anemia. The CDR3 reads CASSIGAQGTNIQYF. The base sequence is TGTGCCAGTAGTATCGGGGCCCAGGGGACAAACATTCAGTACTTC.